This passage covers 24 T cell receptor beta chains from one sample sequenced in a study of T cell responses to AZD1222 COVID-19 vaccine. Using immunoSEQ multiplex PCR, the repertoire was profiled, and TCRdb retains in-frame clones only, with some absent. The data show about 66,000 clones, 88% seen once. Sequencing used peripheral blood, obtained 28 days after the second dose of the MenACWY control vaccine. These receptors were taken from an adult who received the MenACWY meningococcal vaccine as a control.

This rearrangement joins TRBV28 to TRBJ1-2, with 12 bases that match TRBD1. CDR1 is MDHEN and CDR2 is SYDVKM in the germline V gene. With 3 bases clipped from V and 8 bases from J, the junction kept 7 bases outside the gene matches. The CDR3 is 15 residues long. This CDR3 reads CASSFGGTGGEGYTF. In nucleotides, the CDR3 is TGTGCCAGCAGTTTCGGTGGGACAGGGGGCGAGGGCTACACCTTC.

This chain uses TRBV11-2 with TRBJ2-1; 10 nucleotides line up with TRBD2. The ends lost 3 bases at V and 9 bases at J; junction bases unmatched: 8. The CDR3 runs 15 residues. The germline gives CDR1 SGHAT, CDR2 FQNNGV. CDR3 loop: CASSFVGLAVSEQFF. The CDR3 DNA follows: TGTGCCAGCAGCTTTGTCGGACTAGCGGTCTCTGAGCAGTTCTTC.

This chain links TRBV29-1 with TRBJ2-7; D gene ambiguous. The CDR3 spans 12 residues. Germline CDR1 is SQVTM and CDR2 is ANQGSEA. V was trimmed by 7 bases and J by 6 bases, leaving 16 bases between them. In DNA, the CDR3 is TGCAGCGGGGCTCCTCCTACCGGCGAGCAGTACTTC. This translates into CSGAPPTGEQYF.

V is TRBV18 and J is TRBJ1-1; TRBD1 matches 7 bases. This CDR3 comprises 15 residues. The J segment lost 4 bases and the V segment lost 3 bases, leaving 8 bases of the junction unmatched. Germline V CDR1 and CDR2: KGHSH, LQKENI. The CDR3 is CASSPSGGAGTEAFF. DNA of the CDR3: TGTGCCAGCTCACCCTCAGGGGGGGCGGGCACTGAAGCTTTCTTT.

The CDR3 bases are TGCGCCAGCAGCTTGGGGACTAGCGGGAGGGTGACAGATACGCAGTATTTT. This codes for CASSLGTSGRVTDTQYF. The V and J genes are TRBV5-1 and TRBJ2-3; 15 bases agree with TRBD2. The V gene's germline CDR1 is SGHRS and CDR2 YFSETQ. The CDR3 contains 17 residues. The J segment lost 3 bases and the V segment lost 0 bases, leaving 2 bases of the junction unmatched.

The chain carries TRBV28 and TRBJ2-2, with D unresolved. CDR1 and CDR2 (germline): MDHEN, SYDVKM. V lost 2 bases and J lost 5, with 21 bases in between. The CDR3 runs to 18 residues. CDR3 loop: CASSLGGAGAGSTGELFF. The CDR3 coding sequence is TGTGCCAGCAGTTTAGGCGGAGCCGGCGCAGGTTCTACCGGGGAGCTGTTTTTT.

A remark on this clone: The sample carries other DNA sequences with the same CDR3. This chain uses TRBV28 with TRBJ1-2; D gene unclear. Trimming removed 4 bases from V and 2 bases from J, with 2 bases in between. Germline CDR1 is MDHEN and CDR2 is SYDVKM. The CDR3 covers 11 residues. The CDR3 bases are TGTGCCAGCAGTTCAAACTATGGCTACACCTTC. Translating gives CASSSNYGYTF.

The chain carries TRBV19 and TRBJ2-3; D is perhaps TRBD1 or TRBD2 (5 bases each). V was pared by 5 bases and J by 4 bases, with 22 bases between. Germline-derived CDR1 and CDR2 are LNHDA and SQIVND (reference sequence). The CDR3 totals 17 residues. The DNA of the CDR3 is TGTGCCAGTAGTCCCTACAGGAGGCGCCGAATCTCAGATACGCAGTATTTT. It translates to CASSPYRRRRISDTQYF.

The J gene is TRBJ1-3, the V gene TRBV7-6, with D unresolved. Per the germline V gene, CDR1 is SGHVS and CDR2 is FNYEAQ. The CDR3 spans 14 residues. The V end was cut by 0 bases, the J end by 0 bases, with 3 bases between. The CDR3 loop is CASSLASSGNTIYF. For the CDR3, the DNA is TGTGCCAGCAGCTTAGCGTCCTCTGGAAACACCATATATTTT. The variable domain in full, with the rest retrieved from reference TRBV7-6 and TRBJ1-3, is GAGVSQSPRYKVTKRGQDVALRCDPISGHVSLYWYRQALGQGPEFLTYFNYEAQQDKSGLPNDRFSAERPEGSISTLTIQRTEQRDSAMYRCASSLASSGNTIYFGEGSWLTVV.

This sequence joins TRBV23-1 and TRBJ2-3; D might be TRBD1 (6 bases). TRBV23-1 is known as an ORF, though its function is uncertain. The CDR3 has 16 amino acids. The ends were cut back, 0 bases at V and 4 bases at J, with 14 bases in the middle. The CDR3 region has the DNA TGCGCCAGCAGTCAATCCCAGGGGATGGGATCAGATACGCAGTATTTT. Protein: CASSQSQGMGSDTQYF.

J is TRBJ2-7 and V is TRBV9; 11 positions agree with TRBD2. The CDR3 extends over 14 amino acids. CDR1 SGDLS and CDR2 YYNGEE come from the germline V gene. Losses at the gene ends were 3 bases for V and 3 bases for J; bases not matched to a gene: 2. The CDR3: CASSATSGSYEQYF. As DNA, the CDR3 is TGTGCCAGCAGCGCAACTAGCGGGAGCTACGAGCAGTACTTC.

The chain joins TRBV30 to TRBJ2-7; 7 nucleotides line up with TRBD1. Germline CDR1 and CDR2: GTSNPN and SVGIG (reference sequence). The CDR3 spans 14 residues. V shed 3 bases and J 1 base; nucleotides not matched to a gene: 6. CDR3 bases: TGTGCCTGGAGAGGGTGGGGACAGTCCTACGAGCAGTACTTC. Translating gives CAWRGWGQSYEQYF.

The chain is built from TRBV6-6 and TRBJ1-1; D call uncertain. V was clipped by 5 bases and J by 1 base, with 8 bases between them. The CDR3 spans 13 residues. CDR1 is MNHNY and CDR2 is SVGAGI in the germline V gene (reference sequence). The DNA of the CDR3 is TGTGCCAGCAGTGGGGAGCCGAACACTGAAGCTTTCTTT. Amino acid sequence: CASSGEPNTEAFF.

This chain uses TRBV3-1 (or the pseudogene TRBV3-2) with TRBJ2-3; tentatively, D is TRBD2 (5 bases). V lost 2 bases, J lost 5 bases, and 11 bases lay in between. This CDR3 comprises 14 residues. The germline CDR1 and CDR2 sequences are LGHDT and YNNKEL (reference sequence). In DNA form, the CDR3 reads TGTGCCAGCAGCCAACGTGGGAGAAAAGATACGCAGTATTTT. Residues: CASSQRGRKDTQYF.

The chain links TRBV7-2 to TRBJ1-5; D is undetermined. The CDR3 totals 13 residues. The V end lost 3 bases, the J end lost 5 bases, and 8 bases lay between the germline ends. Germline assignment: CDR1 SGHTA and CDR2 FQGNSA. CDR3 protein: CASSLSTDQPQHF. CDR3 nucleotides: TGTGCCAGCAGCTTGTCGACCGATCAGCCCCAGCATTTT.

As DNA, the CDR3 is TGTGCCAGCAGGAGAACTACCACAGATACGCAGTATTTT. It yields the protein CASRRTTTDTQYF. The gene calls are TRBV12-3 or TRBV12-4 and TRBJ2-3, with D uncertain. V lost 6 bases and J 2 bases, leaving 9 bases between the germline ends. CDR3 length: 13 residues.

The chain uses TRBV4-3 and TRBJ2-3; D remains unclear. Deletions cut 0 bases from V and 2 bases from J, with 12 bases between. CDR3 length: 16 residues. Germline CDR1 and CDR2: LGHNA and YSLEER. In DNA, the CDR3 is TGCGCCAGCAGCCAAGAGGTGGGGATACCCACAGATACGCAGTATTTT. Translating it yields CASSQEVGIPTDTQYF.

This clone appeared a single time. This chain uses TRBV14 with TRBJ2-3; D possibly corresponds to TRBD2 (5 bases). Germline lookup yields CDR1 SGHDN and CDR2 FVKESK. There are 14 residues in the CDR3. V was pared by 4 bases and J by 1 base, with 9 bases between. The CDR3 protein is CASSLGLGTDTQYF. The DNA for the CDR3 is TGTGCCAGCAGCCTAGGACTTGGCACAGATACGCAGTATTTT.

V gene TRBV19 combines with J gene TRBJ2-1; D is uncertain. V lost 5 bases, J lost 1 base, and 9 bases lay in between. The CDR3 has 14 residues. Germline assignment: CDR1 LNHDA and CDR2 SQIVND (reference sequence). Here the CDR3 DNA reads TGTGCCAGTAGTGTGGCGGATTCCTACAATGAGCAGTTCTTC. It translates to CASSVADSYNEQFF.

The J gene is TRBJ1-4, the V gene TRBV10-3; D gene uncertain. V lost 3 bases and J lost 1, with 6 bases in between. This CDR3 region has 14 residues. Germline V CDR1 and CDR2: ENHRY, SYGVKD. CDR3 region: CAISDQRTNEKLFF. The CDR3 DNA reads TGTGCCATCAGTGACCAGAGAACTAATGAAAAACTGTTTTTT.

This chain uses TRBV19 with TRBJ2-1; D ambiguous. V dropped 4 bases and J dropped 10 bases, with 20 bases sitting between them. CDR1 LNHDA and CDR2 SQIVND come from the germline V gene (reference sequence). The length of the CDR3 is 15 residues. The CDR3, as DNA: TGTGCCAGTAGTACGGCAGCCGAAGGGCAATGGGAGCAGTTCTTC. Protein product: CASSTAAEGQWEQFF.

The CDR3 loop is CASSLVGHTSGEQYF. The CDR3 coding sequence is TGCGCCAGCAGCTTGGTGGGACACACCTCGGGGGAGCAGTACTTC. The V gene is TRBV5-1, the J gene TRBJ2-7; weak D call: TRBD1 (6 bases). Trimming left V 0 bases short and J 7 bases short, with 17 bases between. The CDR3 totals 15 residues. The V gene's germline CDR1 is SGHRS and CDR2 YFSETQ.

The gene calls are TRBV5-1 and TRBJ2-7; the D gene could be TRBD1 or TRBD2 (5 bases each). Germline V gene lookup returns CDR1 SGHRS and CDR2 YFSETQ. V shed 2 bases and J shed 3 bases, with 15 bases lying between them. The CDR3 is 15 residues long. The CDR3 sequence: CASSLSGPQVYEQYF. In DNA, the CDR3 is TGCGCCAGCAGCTTATCGGGACCGCAAGTCTACGAGCAGTACTTC.

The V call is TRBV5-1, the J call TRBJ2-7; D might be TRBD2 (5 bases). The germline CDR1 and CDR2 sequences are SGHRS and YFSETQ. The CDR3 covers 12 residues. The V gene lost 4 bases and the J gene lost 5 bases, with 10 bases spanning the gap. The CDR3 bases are TGCGCCAGCAGCCCCGAGGGCGACGAGCAGTACTTC. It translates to CASSPEGDEQYF. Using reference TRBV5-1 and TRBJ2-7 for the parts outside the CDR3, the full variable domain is KAGVTQTPRYLIKTRGQQVTLSCSPISGHRSVSWYQQTPGQGLQFLFEYFSETQRNKGNFPGRFSGRQFSNSRSEMNVSTLELGDSALYLCASSPEGDEQYFGPGTRLTVT.